This T cell receptor (beta chain) was sequenced in a study of Ad26.COV2.S vaccination and SARS-CoV-2 variants. General study findings and limits: Higher spike-specific TCR breadth was found in vaccine recipients than in placebo recipients. Following vaccination, spike-specific CD8+ and CD4+ T cell responses reportedly exhibited substantial breadth.

This clone was counted a single time. Its antigen is as yet unknown. Method: immunoSEQ multiplex PCR; TCRdb's copy keeps in-frame clones and lacks some. The sample holds over 400,000 clones, approximately 90% seen once. The treatment: 15 to 20 received Ad26.COV2.S at low or high dose, single or two shots; 5 received placebo; per-sample allocation not given. Sampling was performed 63 days after the first vaccine or placebo injection. Boston supplied an adult donor aged 18-55 years. Germline loops: CDR1 SGHTA, CDR2 FQGNSA. V gave up 6 bases and J gave up 7 bases, with 12 bases separating them. The CDR3 extends over 13 amino acids.

The sample here was peripheral blood, taken in a trial of Ad26.COV2.S vaccine versus placebo. The genes are TRBV7-2 and TRBJ1-4, with D possibly matching TRBD1 (5 bases). The receptor comes from a person aged 18-65 years who received the Ad26.COV2.S COVID-19 vaccine or a placebo. CDR3 DNA sequence: TGTGCCAGCAGTCCTGGGGGAAGTGAAAAACTGTTTTTT. It specifies CASSPGGSEKLFF.